This note documents a single T cell receptor (beta chain) sequence. These data belong to a study of blood T cell repertoires in COVID-19. Overall study context: COVID-19 samples collected from the United States, Italy and Spain covered acute and convalescent phases. PBMCs, B-cell-depleted T cells, or T cells were the source of the cDNA or gDNA that made up the material.

Germline CDR1 and CDR2: MNHEY and SMNVEV (reference sequence). The V gene lost 1 base and the J gene lost 0 bases, with 13 bases spanning the gap. The CDR3 runs 17 residues. Patients at the Seattle site were enrolled during active infection and followed longitudinally. Per the original data handling: Reference gene primer amplification yielded estimated nucleated cell counts. Produced via immunoSEQ multiplex PCR; TCRdb's table is partial and in-frame only. Clone size and V and J calls were adopted from that table, with D and trimming inferred from the DNA. Of about 170,000 clones in the sample, around four fifths were seen once.

The TCR sequence derives from a woman aged 70-85 years with COVID-19, enrolled during active disease. The specimen was peripheral blood. The V and J genes are TRBV27 and TRBJ1-5; D is undetermined. CDR3 in amino acids: CASSLYFPQSSNQPQHF. CDR3 bases: TGTGCCAGCAGTTTATATTTCCCACAGTCTAGCAATCAGCCCCAGCATTTT.